This T cell receptor (beta chain) was identified during a study of cytomegalovirus exposure and HLA in healthy donors. Study-level points and caveats: Highly shared variants forming one cluster were likely a sequencing artifact.

This clone has just one count. Its antigen is unidentified. The CDR3 spans 15 residues. V lost 1 base, J lost 6 bases, and 14 bases lay in between. From germline, CDR1 is SGHRS and CDR2 YFSETQ. This PCR relied on a set of 60 Vbeta primers and 13 Jbeta primers. Sequenced by immunoSEQ multiplex PCR; TCRdb stores in-frame clones only, minus some. The sample holds 100,000 to 150,000 clones, 80% to 90% seen once. The chain links TRBV5-1 to TRBJ1-5; D is undetermined. The source is a woman under 30 in good health and CMV-seropositive. Sequenced input: PBMCs. The chain's CDR3 is CASSLSGEPGQPQHF. The CDR3 DNA reads TGCGCCAGCAGCTTGAGCGGGGAGCCGGGTCAGCCCCAGCATTTT. Variable domain in full (rest from reference TRBV5-1 and TRBJ1-5): KAGVTQTPRYLIKTRGQQVTLSCSPISGHRSVSWYQQTPGQGLQFLFEYFSETQRNKGNFPGRFSGRQFSNSRSEMNVSTLELGDSALYLCASSLSGEPGQPQHFGDGTRLSIL.